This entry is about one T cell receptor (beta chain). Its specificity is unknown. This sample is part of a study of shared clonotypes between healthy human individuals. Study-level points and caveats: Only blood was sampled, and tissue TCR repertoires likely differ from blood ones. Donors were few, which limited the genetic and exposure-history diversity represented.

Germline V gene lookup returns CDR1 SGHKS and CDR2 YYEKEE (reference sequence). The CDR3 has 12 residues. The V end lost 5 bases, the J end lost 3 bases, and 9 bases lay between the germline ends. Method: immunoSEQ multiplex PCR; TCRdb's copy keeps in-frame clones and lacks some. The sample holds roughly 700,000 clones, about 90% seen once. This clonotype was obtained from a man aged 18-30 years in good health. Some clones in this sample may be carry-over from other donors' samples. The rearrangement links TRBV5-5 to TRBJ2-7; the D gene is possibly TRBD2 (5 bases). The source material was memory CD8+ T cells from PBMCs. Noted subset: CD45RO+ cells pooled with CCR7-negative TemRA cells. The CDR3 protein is CASRTTSYEQYF. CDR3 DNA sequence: TGTGCCAGCAGAACTACTAGCTACGAGCAGTACTTC.